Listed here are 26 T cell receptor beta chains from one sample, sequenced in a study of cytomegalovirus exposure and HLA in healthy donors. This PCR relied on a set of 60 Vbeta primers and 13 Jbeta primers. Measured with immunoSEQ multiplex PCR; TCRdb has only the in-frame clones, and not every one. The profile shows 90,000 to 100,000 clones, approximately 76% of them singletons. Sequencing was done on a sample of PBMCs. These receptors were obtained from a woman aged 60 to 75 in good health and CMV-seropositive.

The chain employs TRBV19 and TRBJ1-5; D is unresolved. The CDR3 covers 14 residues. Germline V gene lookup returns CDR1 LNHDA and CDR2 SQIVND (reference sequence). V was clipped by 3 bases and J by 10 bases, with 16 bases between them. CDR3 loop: CASSISQVRIPQHF. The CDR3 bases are TGTGCCAGTAGTATCTCGCAGGTTCGGATTCCCCAGCATTTT. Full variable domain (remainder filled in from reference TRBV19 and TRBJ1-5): DGGITQSPKYLFRKEGQNVTLSCEQNLNHDAMYWYRQDPGQGLRLIYYSQIVNDFQKGDIAEGYSVSREKKESFPLTVTSAQKNPTAFYLCASSISQVRIPQHFGDGTRLSIL.

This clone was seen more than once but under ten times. The CDR3 DNA sequence: TGTGCCAGCAGTTTACGTGTGGGACAGCACTATGGCTACACCTTC. It encodes CASSLRVGQHYGYTF. The chain recombines TRBV28 with TRBJ1-2, with TRBD1 matching 7 bases. Germline values: CDR1 MDHEN, CDR2 SYDVKM. Trimming cost V 2 bases and J 3 bases; bases outside gene matches: 6. This CDR3 has 15 residues.

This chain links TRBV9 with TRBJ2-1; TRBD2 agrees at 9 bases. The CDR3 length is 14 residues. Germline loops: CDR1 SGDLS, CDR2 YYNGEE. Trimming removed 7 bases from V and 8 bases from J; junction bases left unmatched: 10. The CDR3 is CASGGASGIDEQFF. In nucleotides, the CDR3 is TGTGCCAGCGGTGGGGCTAGCGGGATTGATGAGCAGTTCTTC.

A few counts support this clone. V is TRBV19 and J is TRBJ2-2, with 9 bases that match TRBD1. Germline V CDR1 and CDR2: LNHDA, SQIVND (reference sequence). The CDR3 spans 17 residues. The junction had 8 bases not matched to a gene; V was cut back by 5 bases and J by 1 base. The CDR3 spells CASSPGTGLMNTGELFF. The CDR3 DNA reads TGTGCCAGTAGTCCGGGGACAGGGTTAATGAACACCGGGGAGCTGTTTTTT.

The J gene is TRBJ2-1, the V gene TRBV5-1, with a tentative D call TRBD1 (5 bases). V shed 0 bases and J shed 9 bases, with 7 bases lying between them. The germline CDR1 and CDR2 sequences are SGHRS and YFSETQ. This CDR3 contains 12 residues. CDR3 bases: TGCGCCAGCAGCTTGGAAAGGGGTGAGCAGTTCTTC. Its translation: CASSLERGEQFF.

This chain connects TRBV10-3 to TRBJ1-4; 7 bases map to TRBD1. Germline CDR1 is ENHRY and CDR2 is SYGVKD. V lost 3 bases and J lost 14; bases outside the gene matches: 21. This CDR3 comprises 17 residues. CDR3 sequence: CAISDDRVQALGDRLFF. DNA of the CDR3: TGTGCCATCAGTGACGACAGGGTACAGGCCCTAGGGGATAGGCTGTTTTTT.

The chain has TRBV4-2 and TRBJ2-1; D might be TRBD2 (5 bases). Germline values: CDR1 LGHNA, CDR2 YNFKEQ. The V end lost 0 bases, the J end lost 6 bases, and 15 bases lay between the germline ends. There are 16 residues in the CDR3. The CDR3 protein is CASSQERAFSLNEQFF. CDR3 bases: TGTGCCAGCAGCCAAGAGAGGGCCTTCTCCCTCAATGAGCAGTTCTTC.

CDR3 protein: CASSTRSSGNTIYF. CDR3 nucleotides: TGTGCCAGTAGTACAAGGAGCTCTGGAAACACCATATATTTT. The genes are TRBV19 and TRBJ1-3; D not resolved. V was pared by 4 bases and J by 0 bases, with 7 bases between. The germline gives CDR1 LNHDA, CDR2 SQIVND (reference sequence). The CDR3 sequence is 14 residues long.

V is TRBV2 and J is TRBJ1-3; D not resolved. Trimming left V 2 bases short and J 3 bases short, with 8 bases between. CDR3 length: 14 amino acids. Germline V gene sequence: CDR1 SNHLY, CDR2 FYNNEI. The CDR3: CASSESRDGNTIYF. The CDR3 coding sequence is TGTGCCAGCAGTGAATCGAGAGATGGAAACACCATATATTTT.

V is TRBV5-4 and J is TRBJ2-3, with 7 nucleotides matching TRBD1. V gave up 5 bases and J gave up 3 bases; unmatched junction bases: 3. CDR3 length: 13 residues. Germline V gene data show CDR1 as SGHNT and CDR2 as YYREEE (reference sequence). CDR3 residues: CASRQTGTDTQYF. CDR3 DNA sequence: TGTGCCAGCAGACAGACAGGGACAGATACGCAGTATTTT.

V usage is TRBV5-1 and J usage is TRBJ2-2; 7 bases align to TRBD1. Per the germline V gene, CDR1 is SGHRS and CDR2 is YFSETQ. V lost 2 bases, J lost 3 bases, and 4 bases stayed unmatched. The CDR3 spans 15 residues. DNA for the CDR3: TGCGCCAGCAGCTTTGGACAGGCGTACACCGGGGAGCTGTTTTTT. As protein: CASSFGQAYTGELFF.

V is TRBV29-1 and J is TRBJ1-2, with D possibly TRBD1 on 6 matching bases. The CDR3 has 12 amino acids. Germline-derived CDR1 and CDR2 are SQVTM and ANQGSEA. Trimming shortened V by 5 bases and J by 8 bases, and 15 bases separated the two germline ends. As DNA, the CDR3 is TGCAGCGTTTCAGGGCAGGGGTACGGCTACACCTTC. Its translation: CSVSGQGYGYTF.

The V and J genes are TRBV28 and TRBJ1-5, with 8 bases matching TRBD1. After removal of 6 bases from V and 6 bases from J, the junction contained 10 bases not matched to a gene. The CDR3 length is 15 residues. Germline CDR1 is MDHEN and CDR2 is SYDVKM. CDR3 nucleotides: TGTGCCAGCAGACGACAGGGGAACCAACTTCAGCCCCAGCATTTT. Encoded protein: CASRRQGNQLQPQHF.

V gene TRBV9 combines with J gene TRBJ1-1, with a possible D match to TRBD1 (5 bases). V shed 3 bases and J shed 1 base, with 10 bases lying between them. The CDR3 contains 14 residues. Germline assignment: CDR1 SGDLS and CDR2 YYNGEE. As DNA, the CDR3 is TGTGCCAGCAGCGGAAGGGACTGGAACACTGAAGCTTTCTTT. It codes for CASSGRDWNTEAFF.

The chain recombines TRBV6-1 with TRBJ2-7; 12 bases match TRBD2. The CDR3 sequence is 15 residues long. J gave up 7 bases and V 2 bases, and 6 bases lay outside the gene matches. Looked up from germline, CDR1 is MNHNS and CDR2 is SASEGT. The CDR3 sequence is CASSERLAGDREQYF. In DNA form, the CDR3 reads TGTGCCAGCAGTGAACGACTAGCGGGAGATCGGGAGCAGTACTTC.

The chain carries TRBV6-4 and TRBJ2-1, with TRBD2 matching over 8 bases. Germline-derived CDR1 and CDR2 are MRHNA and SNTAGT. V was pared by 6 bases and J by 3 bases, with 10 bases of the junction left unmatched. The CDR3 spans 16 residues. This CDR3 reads CASSPSVSGSYNEQFF. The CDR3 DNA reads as TGTGCCAGCAGCCCTTCAGTGAGCGGGAGCTACAATGAGCAGTTCTTC.

Here the CDR3 reads CATRSGVNTGELFF. The CDR3 bases are TGTGCCACCCGGTCAGGCGTGAACACCGGGGAGCTGTTTTTT. The chain combines TRBV10-3 with TRBJ2-2; D gene unclear. Trimming took 10 bases from V and 1 from J, leaving 13 bases between them. The CDR3 has 14 amino acids. The germline V gene has CDR1 ENHRY and CDR2 SYGVKD.

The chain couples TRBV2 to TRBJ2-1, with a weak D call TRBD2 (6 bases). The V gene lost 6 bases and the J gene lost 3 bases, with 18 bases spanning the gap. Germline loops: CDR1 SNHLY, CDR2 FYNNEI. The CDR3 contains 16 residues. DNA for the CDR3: TGTGCCAGCAGCCCTATGGAGGGTACTGGCTACAATGAGCAGTTCTTC. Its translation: CASSPMEGTGYNEQFF.

The CDR3 is CASFFTGPIYNTEAFF. CDR3 nucleotide sequence: TGTGCCAGCTTCTTTACAGGACCTATTTACAACACTGAAGCTTTCTTT. The chain carries TRBV27 and TRBJ1-1; a possible D gene is TRBD1 (5 bases). With 8 bases removed from V and 2 bases from J, the gap between germline ends came to 21 bases. This CDR3 has 16 amino acids. The germline gives CDR1 MNHEY, CDR2 SMNVEV (reference sequence).

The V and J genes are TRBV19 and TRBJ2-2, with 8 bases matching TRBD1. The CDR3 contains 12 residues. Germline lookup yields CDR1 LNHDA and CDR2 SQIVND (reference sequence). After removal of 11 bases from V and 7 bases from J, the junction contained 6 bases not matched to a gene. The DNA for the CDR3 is TGTGCCGGACAGGGTTTGAGCGGGGAGCTGTTTTTT. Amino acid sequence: CAGQGLSGELFF.

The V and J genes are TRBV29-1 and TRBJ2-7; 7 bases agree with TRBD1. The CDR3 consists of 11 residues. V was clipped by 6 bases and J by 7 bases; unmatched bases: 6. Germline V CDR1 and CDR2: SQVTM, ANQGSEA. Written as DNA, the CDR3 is TGCAGCGTGGTCAGGGGGAATGAGCAGTACTTC. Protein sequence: CSVVRGNEQYF.

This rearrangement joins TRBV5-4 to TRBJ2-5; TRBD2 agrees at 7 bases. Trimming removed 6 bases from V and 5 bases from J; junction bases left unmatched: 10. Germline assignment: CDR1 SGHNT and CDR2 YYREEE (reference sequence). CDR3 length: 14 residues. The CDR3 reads CASTRDYPGETQYF. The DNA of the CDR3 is TGTGCCAGCACACGGGACTACCCTGGGGAGACCCAGTACTTC. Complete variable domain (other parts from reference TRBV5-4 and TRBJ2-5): ETGVTQSPTHLIKTRGQQVTLRCSSQSGHNTVSWYQQALGQGPQFIFQYYREEENGRGNFPPRFSGLQFPNYSSELNVNALELDDSALYLCASTRDYPGETQYFGPGTRLLVL.

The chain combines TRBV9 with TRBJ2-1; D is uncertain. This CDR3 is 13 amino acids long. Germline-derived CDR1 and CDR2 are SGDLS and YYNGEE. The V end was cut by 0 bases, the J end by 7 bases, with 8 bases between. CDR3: CASSVAMENEQFF. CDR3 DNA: TGTGCCAGCAGCGTAGCTATGGAGAATGAGCAGTTCTTC.

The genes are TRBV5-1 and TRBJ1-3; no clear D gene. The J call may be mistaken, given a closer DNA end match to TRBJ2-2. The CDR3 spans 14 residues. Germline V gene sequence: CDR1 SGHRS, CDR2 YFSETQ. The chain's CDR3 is CASKWTTNTGELFF. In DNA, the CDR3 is TGCGCCAGCAAATGGACCACGAACACCGGGGAGCTGTTTTTT.

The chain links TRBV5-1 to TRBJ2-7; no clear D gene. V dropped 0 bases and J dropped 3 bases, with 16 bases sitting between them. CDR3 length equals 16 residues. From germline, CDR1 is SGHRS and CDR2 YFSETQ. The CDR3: CASSLAPGEESYEQYF. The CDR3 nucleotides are TGCGCCAGCAGCTTGGCCCCCGGAGAGGAAAGCTACGAGCAGTACTTC. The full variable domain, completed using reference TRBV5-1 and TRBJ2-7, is KAGVTQTPRYLIKTRGQQVTLSCSPISGHRSVSWYQQTPGQGLQFLFEYFSETQRNKGNFPGRFSGRQFSNSRSEMNVSTLELGDSALYLCASSLAPGEESYEQYFGPGTRLTVT.

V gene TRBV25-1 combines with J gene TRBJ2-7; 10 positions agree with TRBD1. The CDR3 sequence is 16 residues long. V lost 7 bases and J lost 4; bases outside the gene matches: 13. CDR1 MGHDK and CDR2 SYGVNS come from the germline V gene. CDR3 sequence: CASTGRSGQGIYEQYF. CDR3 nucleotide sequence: TGTGCCAGCACCGGTAGGTCGGGACAGGGGATATACGAGCAGTACTTC.